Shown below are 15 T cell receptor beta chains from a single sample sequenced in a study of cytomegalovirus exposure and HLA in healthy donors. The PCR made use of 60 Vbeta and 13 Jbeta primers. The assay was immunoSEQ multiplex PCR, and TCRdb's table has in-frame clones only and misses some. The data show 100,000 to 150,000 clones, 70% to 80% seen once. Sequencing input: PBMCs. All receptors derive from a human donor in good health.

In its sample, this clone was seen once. The CDR3: CASSLPGGPPPGYTF. For the CDR3, the DNA is TGTGCCAGCAGTCTCCCGGGGGGTCCCCCCCCTGGCTACACCTTC. The chain is built from TRBV6-5 and TRBJ1-2; D is perhaps TRBD1 (5 bases). CDR1 is MNHEY, CDR2 SVGAGI, per germline. The V gene lost 5 bases and the J gene lost 7 bases, with 20 bases spanning the gap. The length of the CDR3 is 15 residues.

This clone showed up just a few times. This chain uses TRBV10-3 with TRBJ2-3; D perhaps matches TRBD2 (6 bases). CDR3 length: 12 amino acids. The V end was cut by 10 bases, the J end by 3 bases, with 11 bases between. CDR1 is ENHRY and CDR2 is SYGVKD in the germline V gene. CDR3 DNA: TGTGCCAGCCGGGGGTTGACAGATACGCAGTATTTT. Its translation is CASRGLTDTQYF.

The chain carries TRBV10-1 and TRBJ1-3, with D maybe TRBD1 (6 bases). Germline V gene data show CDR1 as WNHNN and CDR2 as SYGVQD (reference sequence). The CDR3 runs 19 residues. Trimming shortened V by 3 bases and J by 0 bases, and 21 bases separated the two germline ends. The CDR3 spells CASSEGIGQTLTSGNTIYF. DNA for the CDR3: TGCGCCAGCAGTGAAGGTATCGGACAGACCCTCACCTCTGGAAACACCATATATTTT.

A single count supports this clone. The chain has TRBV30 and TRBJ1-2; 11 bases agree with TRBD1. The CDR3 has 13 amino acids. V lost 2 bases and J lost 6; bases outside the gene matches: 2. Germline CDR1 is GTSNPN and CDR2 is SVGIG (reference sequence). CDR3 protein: CAWSRTGGDGYTF. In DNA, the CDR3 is TGTGCCTGGAGTAGGACAGGGGGCGATGGCTACACCTTC. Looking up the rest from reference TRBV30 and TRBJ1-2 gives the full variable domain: SQTIHQWPATLVQPVGSPLSLECTVEGTSNPNLYWYRQAAGRGLQLLFYSVGIGQISSEVPQNLSASRPQDRQFILSSKKLLLSDSGFYLCAWSRTGGDGYTFGSGTRLTVV.

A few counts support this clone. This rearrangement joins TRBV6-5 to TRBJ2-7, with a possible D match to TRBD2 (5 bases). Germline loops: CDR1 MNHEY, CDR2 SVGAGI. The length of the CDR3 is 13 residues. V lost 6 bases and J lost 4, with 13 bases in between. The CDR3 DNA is TGTGCCAGCAGAGCTGCGGGTACGTACGAGCAGTACTTC. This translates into CASRAAGTYEQYF.

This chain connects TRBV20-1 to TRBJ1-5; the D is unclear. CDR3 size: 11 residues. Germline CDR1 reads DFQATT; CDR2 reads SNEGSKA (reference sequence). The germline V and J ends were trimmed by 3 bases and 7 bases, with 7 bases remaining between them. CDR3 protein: CSASVSQPQHF. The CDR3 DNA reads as TGCAGTGCTAGTGTAAGCCAGCCCCAGCATTTT.

CDR3 region: CSCGQGDGELFF. DNA for the CDR3: TGCAGCTGTGGACAGGGCGACGGGGAGCTGTTTTTT. The chain joins TRBV29-1 to TRBJ2-2, with TRBD1 matching 8 bases. From germline, CDR1 is SQVTM and CDR2 ANQGSEA. This CDR3 has 12 amino acids. V was clipped by 8 bases and J by 7 bases; unmatched bases: 6.

DNA for the CDR3: TGTGCCAGCACCCCAGGGTTTCAGCCCCAGCATTTT. This codes for CASTPGFQPQHF. The rearrangement uses TRBV2 and TRBJ1-5; D perhaps matches TRBD1 (5 bases). Per germline, CDR1 SNHLY and CDR2 FYNNEI. V was trimmed by 7 bases and J by 6 bases, leaving 10 bases between them. The CDR3 has 12 residues.

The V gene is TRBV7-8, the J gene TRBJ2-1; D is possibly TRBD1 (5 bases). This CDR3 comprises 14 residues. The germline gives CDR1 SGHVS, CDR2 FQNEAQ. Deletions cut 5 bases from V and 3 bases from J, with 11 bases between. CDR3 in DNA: TGTGCCAGCAGCCCGCAGGGCGGCTACAATGAGCAGTTCTTC. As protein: CASSPQGGYNEQFF.

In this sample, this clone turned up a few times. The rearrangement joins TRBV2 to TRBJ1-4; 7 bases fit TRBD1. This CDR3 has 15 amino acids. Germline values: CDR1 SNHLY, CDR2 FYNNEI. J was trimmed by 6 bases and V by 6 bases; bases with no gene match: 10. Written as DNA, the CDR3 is TGTGCCAGCAGCATGACAGGGAGAATAGATGAAAAACTGTTTTTT. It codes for CASSMTGRIDEKLFF.

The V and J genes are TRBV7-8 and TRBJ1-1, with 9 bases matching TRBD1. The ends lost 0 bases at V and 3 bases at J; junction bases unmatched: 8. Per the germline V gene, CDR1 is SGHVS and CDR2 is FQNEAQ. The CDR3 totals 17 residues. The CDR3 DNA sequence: TGTGCCAGCAGCTTAGCACAGGGGGCTGTTCGCGACACTGAAGCTTTCTTT. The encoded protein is CASSLAQGAVRDTEAFF.

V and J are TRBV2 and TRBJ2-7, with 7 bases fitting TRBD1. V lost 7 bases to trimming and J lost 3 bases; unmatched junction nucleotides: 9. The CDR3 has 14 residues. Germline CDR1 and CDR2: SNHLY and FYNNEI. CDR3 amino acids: CASTFGTDFYEQYF. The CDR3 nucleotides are TGTGCCAGCACATTCGGGACAGACTTCTACGAGCAGTACTTC.

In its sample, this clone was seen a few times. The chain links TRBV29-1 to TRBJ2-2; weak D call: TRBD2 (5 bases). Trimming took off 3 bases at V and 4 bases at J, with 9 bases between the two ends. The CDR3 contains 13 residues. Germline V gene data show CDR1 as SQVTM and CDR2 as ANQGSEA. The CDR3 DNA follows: TGCAGCGTTGAGGAGGCACCCACCGGGGAGCTGTTTTTT. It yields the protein CSVEEAPTGELFF.

The CDR3: CASSPDLAGGRETQYF. The CDR3 nucleotides read TGTGCCAGCAGCCCAGACCTAGCGGGGGGGCGGGAGACCCAGTACTTC. V usage is TRBV11-2 and J usage is TRBJ2-5, with 12 bases identical to TRBD2. Germline CDR1 reads SGHAT; CDR2 reads FQNNGV. CDR3 size: 16 residues. V dropped 5 bases and J dropped 5; count of bases not matched to a gene: 9.

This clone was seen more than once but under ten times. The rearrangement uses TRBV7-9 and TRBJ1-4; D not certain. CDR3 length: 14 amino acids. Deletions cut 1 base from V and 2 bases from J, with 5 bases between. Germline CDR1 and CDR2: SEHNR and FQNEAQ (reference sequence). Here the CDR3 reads CASSLGQTNEKLFF. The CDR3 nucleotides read TGTGCCAGCAGCTTAGGGCAGACTAATGAAAAACTGTTTTTT.